This TCR beta chain is drawn from a study of blood T cell repertoires in COVID-19. Study background: Some COVID-19 samples were acute and others convalescent; all came from the United States, Italy and Spain. Sources were T cells, B-cell-depleted T cells, or PBMCs; the material itself was cDNA or gDNA.

The table lists this clone with a count of one. In the authors' methods: The assay estimated nucleated cells by amplifying reference gene primers. Profiling relied on immunoSEQ multiplex PCR, and the TCRdb table lists in-frame clones only, not all of them. The DNA gave D and trimming, while V, J and clone size come from that table. The repertoire consists of about 150,000 clones, with 91% occurring once and the leading ten covering over 0.45%. CDR1 is SNHLY and CDR2 is FYNNEI in the germline V gene. Trimming cost V 2 bases and J 0 bases, with 8 bases left between them. The CDR3 totals 14 residues. The rearrangement links TRBV2 to TRBJ2-7; D call uncertain. Sequencing used peripheral blood. The sequence was obtained from a man in his forties or fifties with acute or convalescent COVID-19. The CDR3 DNA reads TGTGCCAGCAGTGAATCAGGCAGCTCCTACGAGCAGTACTTC. Residues: CASSESGSSYEQYF.